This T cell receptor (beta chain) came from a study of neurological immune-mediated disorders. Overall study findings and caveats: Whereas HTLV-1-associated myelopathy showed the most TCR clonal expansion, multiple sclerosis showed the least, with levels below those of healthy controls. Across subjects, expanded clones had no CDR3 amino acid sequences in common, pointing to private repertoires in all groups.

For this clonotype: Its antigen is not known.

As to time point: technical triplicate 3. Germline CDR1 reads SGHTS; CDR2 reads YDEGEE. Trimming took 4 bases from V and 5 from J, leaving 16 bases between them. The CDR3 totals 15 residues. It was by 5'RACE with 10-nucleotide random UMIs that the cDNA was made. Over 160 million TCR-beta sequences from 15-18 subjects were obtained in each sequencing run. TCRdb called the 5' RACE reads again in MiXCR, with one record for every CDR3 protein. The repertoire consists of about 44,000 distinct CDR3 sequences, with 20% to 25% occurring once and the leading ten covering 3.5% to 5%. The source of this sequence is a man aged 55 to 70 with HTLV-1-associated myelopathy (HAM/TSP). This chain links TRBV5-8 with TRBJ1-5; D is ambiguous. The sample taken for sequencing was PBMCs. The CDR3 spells CASSQSPGVYQPQHF. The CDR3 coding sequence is TGTGCCAGCAGCCAATCCCCTGGAGTATATCAGCCCCAGCATTTT.